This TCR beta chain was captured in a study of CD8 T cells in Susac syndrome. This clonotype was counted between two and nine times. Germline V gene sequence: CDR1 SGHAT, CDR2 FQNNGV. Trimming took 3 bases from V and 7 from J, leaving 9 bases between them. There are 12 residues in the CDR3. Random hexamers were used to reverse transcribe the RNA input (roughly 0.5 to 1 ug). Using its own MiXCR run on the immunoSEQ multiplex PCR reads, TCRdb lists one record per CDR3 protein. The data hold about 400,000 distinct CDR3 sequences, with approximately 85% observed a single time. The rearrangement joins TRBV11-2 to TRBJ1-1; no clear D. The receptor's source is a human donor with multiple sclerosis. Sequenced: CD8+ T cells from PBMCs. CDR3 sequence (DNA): TGTGCCAGCAGCTTCGATGAGAATGAAGCTTTCTTT. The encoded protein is CASSFDENEAFF. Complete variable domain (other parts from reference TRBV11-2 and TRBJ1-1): EAGVAQSPRYKIIEKRQSVAFWCNPISGHATLYWYQQILGQGPKLLIQFQNNGVVDDSQLPKDRFSAERLKGVDSTLKIQPAKLEDSAVYLCASSFDENEAFFGQGTRLTVV.